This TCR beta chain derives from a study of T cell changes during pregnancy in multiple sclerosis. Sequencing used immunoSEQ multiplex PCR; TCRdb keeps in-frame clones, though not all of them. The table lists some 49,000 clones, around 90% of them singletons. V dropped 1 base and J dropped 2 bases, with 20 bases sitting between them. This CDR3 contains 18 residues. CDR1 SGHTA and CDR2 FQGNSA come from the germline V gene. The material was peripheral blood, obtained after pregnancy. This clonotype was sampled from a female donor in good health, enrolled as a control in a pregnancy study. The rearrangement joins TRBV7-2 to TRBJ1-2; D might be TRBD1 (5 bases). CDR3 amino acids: CASSLGVTAGVGNYGYTF. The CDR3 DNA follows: TGTGCCAGCAGCTTAGGGGTGACGGCGGGGGTAGGGAACTATGGCTACACCTTC.